This T cell receptor beta chain was identified during a study of metastatic and nonmetastatic thyroid tumors. In the case of this clone: The junction shows a germline mismatch at one end, possibly a read error.

Thyroid surgery was performed in patients who had received no treatment beforehand. Germline CDR1 is SEHNR and CDR2 is FQNEAQ (reference sequence). This CDR3 is 14 amino acids long. TCRdb reanalyzed the PCR reads with MiXCR. The sample yields approximately 40,000 clones, 25% to 30% seen once. Sequences were obtained from blood. The receptor was isolated from a male donor with papillary thyroid cancer or a benign thyroid nodule (not recorded which). Some clones in this sample may be carry-over from other donors' samples. The V and J genes are TRBV7-9 and TRBJ2-2; no clear D. In nucleotides, the CDR3 is TGTGCCATCAGCTTATTACCGGTGATCGGGGAGCTGTTTTTT. This translates into CAISLLPVIGELFF.